This T cell receptor (beta chain) was recovered during a study of blood T cell repertoires in COVID-19. For the study at large: Acute and convalescent COVID-19 specimens originated in the United States, Italy and Spain. T cells, B-cell-depleted T cells, or PBMCs provided the cDNA or gDNA that served as material.

Study processing details: Researchers report that nucleated cell counts were estimated from reference gene primer amplification. Clones were read by immunoSEQ multiplex PCR, and TCRdb kept only the in-frame ones, dropping some. D and trimming come from the DNA, and the V and J calls and clone size come from that table. The profile shows approximately 160,000 clones, 75% to 90% of them singletons. V was pared by 1 base and J by 5 bases, with 13 bases between. CDR1 is SGHKS, CDR2 YYEKEE, per germline (reference sequence). The CDR3 contains 14 residues. The chain recombines TRBV5-5 with TRBJ2-7; tentative D call: TRBD1 (6 bases). The specimen sequenced was peripheral blood. The receptor comes from a woman aged 60-70 years with acute or convalescent COVID-19. CDR3 nucleotides: TGTGCCAGCAGCTTGAGAGCAGGGGTGAACGAGCAGTACTTC. This translates into CASSLRAGVNEQYF. Full variable domain (missing parts from reference TRBV5-5 and TRBJ2-7): DAGVTQSPTHLIKTRGQQVTLRCSPISGHKSVSWYQQVLGQGPQFIFQYYEKEERGRGNFPDRFSARQFPNYSSELNVNALLLGDSALYLCASSLRAGVNEQYFGPGTRLTVT.